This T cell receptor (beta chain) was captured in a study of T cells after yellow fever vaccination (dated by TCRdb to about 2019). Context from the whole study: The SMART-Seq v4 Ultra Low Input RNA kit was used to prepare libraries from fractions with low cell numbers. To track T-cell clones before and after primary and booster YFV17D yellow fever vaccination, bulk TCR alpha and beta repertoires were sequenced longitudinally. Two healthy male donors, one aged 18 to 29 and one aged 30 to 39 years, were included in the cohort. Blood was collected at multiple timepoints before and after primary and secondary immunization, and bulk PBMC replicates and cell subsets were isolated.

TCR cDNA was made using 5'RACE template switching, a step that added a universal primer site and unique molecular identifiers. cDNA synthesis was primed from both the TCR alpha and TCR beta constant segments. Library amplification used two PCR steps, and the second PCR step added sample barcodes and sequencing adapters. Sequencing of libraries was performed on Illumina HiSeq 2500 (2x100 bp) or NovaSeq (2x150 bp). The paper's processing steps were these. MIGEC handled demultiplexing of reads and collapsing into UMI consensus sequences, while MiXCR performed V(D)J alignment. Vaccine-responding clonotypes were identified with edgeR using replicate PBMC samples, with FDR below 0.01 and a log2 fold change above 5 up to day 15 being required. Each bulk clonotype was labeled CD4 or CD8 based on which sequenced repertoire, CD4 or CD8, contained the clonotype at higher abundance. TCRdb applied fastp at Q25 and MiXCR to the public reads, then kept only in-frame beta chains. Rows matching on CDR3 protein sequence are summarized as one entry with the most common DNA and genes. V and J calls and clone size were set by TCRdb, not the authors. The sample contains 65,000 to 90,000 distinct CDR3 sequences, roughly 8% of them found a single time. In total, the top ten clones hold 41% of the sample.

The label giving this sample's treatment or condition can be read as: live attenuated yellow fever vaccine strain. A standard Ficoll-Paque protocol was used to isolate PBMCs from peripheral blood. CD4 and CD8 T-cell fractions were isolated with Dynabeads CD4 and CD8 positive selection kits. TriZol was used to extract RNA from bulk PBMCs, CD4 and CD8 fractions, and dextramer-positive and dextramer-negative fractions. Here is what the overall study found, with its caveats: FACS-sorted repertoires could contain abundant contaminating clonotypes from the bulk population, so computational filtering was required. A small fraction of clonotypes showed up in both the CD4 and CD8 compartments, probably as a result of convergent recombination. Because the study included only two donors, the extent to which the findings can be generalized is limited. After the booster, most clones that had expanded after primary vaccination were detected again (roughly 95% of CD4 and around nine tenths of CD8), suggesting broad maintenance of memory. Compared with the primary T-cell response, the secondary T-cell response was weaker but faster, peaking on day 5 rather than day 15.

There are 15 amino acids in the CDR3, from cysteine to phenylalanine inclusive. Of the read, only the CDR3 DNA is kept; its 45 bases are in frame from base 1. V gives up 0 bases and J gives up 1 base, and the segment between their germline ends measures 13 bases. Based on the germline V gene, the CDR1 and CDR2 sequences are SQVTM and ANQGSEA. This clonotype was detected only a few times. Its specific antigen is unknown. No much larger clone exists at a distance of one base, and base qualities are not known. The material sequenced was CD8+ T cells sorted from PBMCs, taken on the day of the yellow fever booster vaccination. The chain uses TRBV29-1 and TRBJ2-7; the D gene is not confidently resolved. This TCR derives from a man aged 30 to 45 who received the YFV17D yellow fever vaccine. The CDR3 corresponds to CSVEDYPTGSYEQYF. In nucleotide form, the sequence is TGCAGCGTTGAAGATTACCCTACTGGTTCCTACGAGCAGTACTTC.